This T cell receptor (beta chain) emerged from a study of T-cell reconstitution after alpha-beta-depleted transplantation in children. Using unique molecular identifiers, the investigators prepared the TCRbeta library. TCRdb ran MiXCR on the PCR reads and lists one entry per CDR3 protein. The sample has over 550,000 distinct CDR3 sequences, about 11% seen once. This clonotype was seen a few times. J was trimmed by 5 bases and V by 4 bases; bases with no gene match: 12. The germline V gene has CDR1 SGHRS and CDR2 YFSETQ. The CDR3 covers 15 residues. The chain carries TRBV5-1 and TRBJ2-7, with 7 positions matching TRBD2. The receptor was isolated from a human donor who donated a stem cell graft to a child with acute myeloid leukemia. This sample comprised PBMCs from the stem cell graft donor, obtained from the stem cell graft. The CDR3 DNA follows: TGCGCCAGCAGCCCCTGGGGAGGGCAGGTACACGAGCAGTACTTC. Amino acids: CASSPWGGQVHEQYF.